This is a list of T cell receptor beta chains from one sample in a study of cytomegalovirus exposure and HLA in healthy donors. The assay was immunoSEQ multiplex PCR, and TCRdb's table has in-frame clones only and misses some. The table records 150,000 to 200,000 clones, roughly 85% of them present only once. Sequencing was performed on PBMCs. These TCRs come from a woman aged 25 to 39 in good health and CMV-seropositive. Each CDR3 is given with its conserved first and last residue. The order of the fields is CDR3 DNA, CDR3 protein, V gene, D gene, clone size, J gene. The D gene is left open where the match is weak. For some rows the clone size is stated as once, few or many, or as a class when expanded; others skip it.

CDR3 DNA: TGTGCCTGGAGTGTACCGATCCACGTACAGGGGATGAACACTGAAGCTTTCTTT; CDR3 protein: CAWSVPIHVQGMNTEAFF; V gene: TRBV30; D gene: TRBD1; clone size: -; J gene: TRBJ1-1
CDR3 DNA: TGTGCCAGCAGCGTTGGGACAGGACGCGAGCAGTACTTC; CDR3 protein: CASSVGTGREQYF; V gene: TRBV7-2; D gene: TRBD1; clone size: -; J gene: TRBJ2-7
CDR3 DNA: TGTGCCAGCAGCCATGGGACAGAGGAGGTAAACACTGAAGCTTTCTTT; CDR3 protein: CASSHGTEEVNTEAFF; V gene: TRBV7-6; D gene: TRBD1; clone size: -; J gene: TRBJ1-1
CDR3 DNA: TGTGCCAGTCACCCCCTTGGCAACTATGGCTACACCTTC; CDR3 protein: CASHPLGNYGYTF; V gene: TRBV19; D gene: -; clone size: -; J gene: TRBJ1-2
CDR3 DNA: TGTGCCAGCAGCTTGATCGGGGTCCCAACTCCCAACGAGCAGTACTTC; CDR3 protein: CASSLIGVPTPNEQYF; V gene: TRBV5-4; D gene: -; clone size: once; J gene: TRBJ2-7
CDR3 DNA: TGTGCCAGCAGTGGATCGACAGGGAGGAGTGAAAAACTGTTTTTT; CDR3 protein: CASSGSTGRSEKLFF; V gene: TRBV25-1; D gene: TRBD1; clone size: few; J gene: TRBJ1-4
CDR3 DNA: TGTGCCATCAGTGCCTTTGACACCGGGGAGCTGTTTTTT; CDR3 protein: CAISAFDTGELFF; V gene: TRBV10-3; D gene: -; clone size: -; J gene: TRBJ2-2
CDR3 DNA: TGTGCCGCGGGAAGCGGGGATGGCAAAAACATTCAGTACTTC; CDR3 protein: CAAGSGDGKNIQYF; V gene: TRBV6-5; D gene: TRBD2; clone size: -; J gene: TRBJ2-4
CDR3 DNA: TGCGCCAGCAGCCAAGTGGTCACCAGCTCTGGAAACACCATATATTTT; CDR3 protein: CASSQVVTSSGNTIYF; V gene: TRBV4-1; D gene: -; clone size: -; J gene: TRBJ1-3
CDR3 DNA: TGTGCCAGCAGTTACCGACAGGGTATTAATGAAAAACTGTTTTTT; CDR3 protein: CASSYRQGINEKLFF; V gene: TRBV6-5; D gene: TRBD1; clone size: -; J gene: TRBJ1-4
CDR3 DNA: TGTGCCAGCAGCTTAGAGGTAGCGGGGGGAGAGTTCTTC; CDR3 protein: CASSLEVAGGEFF; V gene: TRBV7-2; D gene: TRBD2; clone size: -; J gene: TRBJ2-1
CDR3 DNA: TGCGCCAGCAGCCAAGATCTTTTTGCAGGGGAGCAGTACTTC; CDR3 protein: CASSQDLFAGEQYF; V gene: TRBV4-3; D gene: -; clone size: -; J gene: TRBJ2-7
CDR3 DNA: TGTGCCAGCTCACCGACTCCGGGACAGGGGCCGGGGGGGTACTTC; CDR3 protein: CASSPTPGQGPGGYF; V gene: TRBV18; D gene: TRBD1; clone size: -; J gene: TRBJ2-7
CDR3 DNA: TGTGCCAGCAGCCCTCGAATTAGCTACGAGCAGTACTTC; CDR3 protein: CASSPRISYEQYF; V gene: TRBV7-9; D gene: -; clone size: -; J gene: TRBJ2-7
CDR3 DNA: TGTGCCAGCAGCTGGGGACTAGCGGGAGCGGCGTACGAGCAGTACTTC; CDR3 protein: CASSWGLAGAAYEQYF; V gene: TRBV7-8; D gene: TRBD2; clone size: -; J gene: TRBJ2-7
CDR3 DNA: TGCGCCAGCAGCCATCGCCGCCGGGACTTTTCCATGGTGGAGCTGTTTTTT; CDR3 protein: CASSHRRRDFSMVELFF; V gene: TRBV4-1; D gene: -; clone size: -; J gene: TRBJ2-2
CDR3 DNA: TGTGCCAGCCGGTACGACGGGACAGGCTACGGAAAACTGTTTTTT; CDR3 protein: CASRYDGTGYGKLFF; V gene: TRBV6-5; D gene: TRBD1; clone size: -; J gene: TRBJ1-4
CDR3 DNA: TGTGCCTGGGGAAGAGGGACACTAAACTATGGCTACACCTTC; CDR3 protein: CAWGRGTLNYGYTF; V gene: TRBV30; D gene: -; clone size: few; J gene: TRBJ1-2
CDR3 DNA: TGTGCCAGCAGCTTAGCGCTAAGACAGGGAGATCAGCCCCAGCATTTT; CDR3 protein: CASSLALRQGDQPQHF; V gene: TRBV7-8; D gene: TRBD1; clone size: -; J gene: TRBJ1-5
CDR3 DNA: TGCGCCAGCAGCTTGCTAGGACAAAGCTCCTATAATTCACCCCTCCACTTT; CDR3 protein: CASSLLGQSSYNSPLHF; V gene: TRBV5-1; D gene: -; clone size: -; J gene: TRBJ1-6
CDR3 DNA: TGTGCCAGCAGTTTAGAACAGGGCGTGTACGAGCAGTACTTC; CDR3 protein: CASSLEQGVYEQYF; V gene: TRBV27; D gene: -; clone size: -; J gene: TRBJ2-7
CDR3 DNA: TGTGCTAGTGCCACGGACAGGGGCCCCGATACGCAGTATTTT; CDR3 protein: CASATDRGPDTQYF; V gene: TRBV12-5; D gene: TRBD1; clone size: few; J gene: TRBJ2-3
CDR3 DNA: TGTGCCTGGGACAGGGAGAAGTCGGGCTACACCTTC; CDR3 protein: CAWDREKSGYTF; V gene: TRBV30; D gene: TRBD1; clone size: few; J gene: TRBJ1-2
CDR3 DNA: TGTGCCAGCAGCCAGGGGGCGCACACTGAAGCTTTCTTT; CDR3 protein: CASSQGAHTEAFF; V gene: TRBV7-9; D gene: TRBD1; clone size: few; J gene: TRBJ1-1
CDR3 DNA: TGTGCCAGCAGCCTCTACAGTGACAGACGCTATGGCTACACCTTC; CDR3 protein: CASSLYSDRRYGYTF; V gene: TRBV27; D gene: -; clone size: -; J gene: TRBJ1-2
CDR3 DNA: TGTGCCAGCAGCCCGGGACAGGGAAGCTCTGGTAAAGCTTTCTTT; CDR3 protein: CASSPGQGSSGKAFF; V gene: TRBV7-2; D gene: TRBD1; clone size: -; J gene: TRBJ1-1
CDR3 DNA: TGTGCCAGCAGCGTAGGAGAGGCGGCATACAATGAGCAGTTCTTC; CDR3 protein: CASSVGEAAYNEQFF; V gene: TRBV9; D gene: -; clone size: -; J gene: TRBJ2-1
CDR3 DNA: TGTGCCAGCAGCTTTCGGAGGTACGAGCAGTACTTC; CDR3 protein: CASSFRRYEQYF; V gene: TRBV7-8; D gene: -; clone size: many; J gene: TRBJ2-7